The rows below give T cell receptor beta chains drawn from one sample of a study of breast tumors, draining lymph nodes, adjacent tissues. TCRdb recomputed calls from the multiplex PCR reads with MiXCR, one row per CDR3 protein. The sample holds about 66,000 distinct CDR3 sequences, approximately 47% seen once. The sequencing input was breast tumor tissue. These TCRs come from a female donor with breast cancer. Some clones in this sample may be carry-over from other donors' samples. The CDR3 runs from the conserved cysteine through the conserved F or W. Each record gives: D gene, CDR3 length, clone size, J gene, V gene, CDR3 protein, CDR3 DNA. The D gene is left open where the match is weak. Size is omitted from some rows. Given values are once, few, many or a class for expanded clones.

. 16 . TRBJ2-7 TRBV11-3 CASSTTGTLGGGEQYF TGTGCCAGCAGCACCACCGGGACCCTCGGAGGCGGCGAGCAGTACTTC
. 12 once TRBJ2-2 TRBV9 CASSVVWGELFF TGCGCCAGCAGCGTAGTATGGGGGGAGCTGTTTTTT
TRBD1 13 . TRBJ1-3 TRBV9 CASSPGDRNTTYF TGTGCCAGCAGCCCCGGGGACAGAAACACCACATATTTT
. 13 many TRBJ2-5 TRBV19 CASRGRAEETQYF TGTGCCAGTAGAGGACGCGCGGAAGAGACCCAGTACTTC
TRBD1 15 many TRBJ1-2 TRBV29-1 CSLGTGVPLNYGYTF TGCAGCTTAGGGACAGGGGTCCCCTTGAACTATGGCTACACCTTC
. 13 . TRBJ2-1 TRBV20-1 CSARRGRDTEQFF TGCAGTGCTCGTCGGGGGAGGGACACTGAGCAGTTCTTC
TRBD1 15 many TRBJ2-7 TRBV6-5 CASAKTGGTVYEQYF TGTGCCAGCGCCAAGACAGGGGGCACCGTTTACGAGCAGTACTTC
. 12 many TRBJ1-5 TRBV6-2/TRBV6-3 CASSSNLQPQHF TGTGCCAGCAGCTCTAACTTGCAGCCCCAGCATTTT
TRBD2 14 many TRBJ2-3 TRBV6-2/TRBV6-3 CASSWGGSKDTQYF TGTGCCAGCAGTTGGGGCGGGAGCAAAGATACGCAGTATTTT
. 14 . TRBJ2-7 TRBV13 CASSLGTLRTEQYF TGTGCCAGCAGCTTAGGGACACTCAGGACCGAGCAGTACTTC
TRBD2 19 few TRBJ2-3 TRBV7-9 CASSPPRTSGGPPTDTQYF TGTGCCAGCTCACCACCCCGGACTAGCGGGGGCCCCCCCACAGATACGCAGTATTTT
TRBD2 18 . TRBJ2-1 TRBV11-3 CASSLCPNRGGGPGEQFF TGTGCCAGCAGCTTATGCCCAAATCGCGGGGGGGGGCCAGGTGAGCAGTTCTTC
TRBD2 14 . TRBJ2-2 TRBV7-3 CASSLGGGAGELFF TGTGCCAGCAGCTTAGGCGGGGGGGCCGGGGAGCTGTTTTTT
TRBD2 17 many TRBJ2-5 TRBV20-1 CSARGLAGGAHQETQYF TGCAGTGCTAGAGGACTAGCGGGCGGGGCCCACCAAGAGACCCAGTACTTC
. 16 . TRBJ1-5 TRBV7-9 CASSPLAGGQNQPQHF TGTGCCAGCAGCCCGTTAGCGGGGGGCCAAAATCAGCCCCAGCATTTT
. 15 many TRBJ1-3 TRBV14 CASSQALGSLSTIYF TGTGCCAGCAGCCAAGCCTTGGGGAGCCTAAGCACCATATATTTT
. 15 medium-sized TRBJ2-3 TRBV7-3 CASSLTAGPTDTQYF TGTGCCAGCAGCTTAACGGCGGGCCCCACAGATACGCAGTATTTT
. 16 . TRBJ1-4 TRBV7-3 CASSLASGSYNEKLFF TGTGCCAGCAGCTTAGCCAGCGGTTCCTACAATGAAAAACTGTTTTTT
. 17 many TRBJ1-5 TRBV7-2 CASSLRYSDTSNQPQHF TGTGCCAGCAGCTTACGTTATTCCGATACTAGCAATCAGCCCCAGCATTTT
. 12 many TRBJ1-5 TRBV3-1 CASSQGRQPQHF TGTGCCAGCAGCCAAGGTCGTCAGCCCCAGCATTTT
. 13 . TRBJ1-2 TRBV6-6 CASRRTTAGGYTF TGTGCCAGCAGACGGACGACTGCGGGGGGCTACACCTTC
. 16 . TRBJ2-6 TRBV18 CASSPQQSSGANVLTF TGTGCCAGCTCACCACAGCAGAGCTCTGGGGCCAACGTCCTGACTTTC
. 12 many TRBJ2-3 TRBV6-1 CASTEYTDTQYF TGTGCCAGCACCGAATACACAGATACGCAGTATTTT
. 12 . TRBJ1-1 TRBV29-1 CIVVGRNTEAFF TGCATCGTTGTCGGGCGGAACACTGAAGCTTTCTTT
. 17 . TRBJ1-6 TRBV7-2 CASSLYWGPDSNSPLHF TGTGCCAGCAGCTTATATTGGGGGCCTGATAGCAATTCACCCCTCCACTTT
TRBD1 15 many TRBJ1-6 TRBV3-1 CASSPRDRSNSPLHF TGTGCCAGCAGCCCTAGGGACAGGAGCAATTCACCCCTCCACTTT
. 16 . TRBJ2-7 TRBV18 CASSPLPRGSSYEQYF TGTGCCAGCTCACCACTTCCAAGAGGGAGCTCCTACGAGCAGTACTTC
. 13 . TRBJ1-6 TRBV9 CASSVEVGGRSHF TGTGCCAGCAGCGTAGAGGTAGGGGGAAGGTCCCACTTT
TRBD2 15 many TRBJ2-1 TRBV9 CASSLTSGVYNEQFF TGTGCCAGCAGCCTTACTAGCGGGGTGTACAATGAGCAGTTCTTC
. 12 . TRBJ2-1 TRBV29-1 CSPGRTYNEQFF TGCAGCCCGGGACGAACCTACAATGAGCAGTTCTTC
TRBD1 16 many TRBJ1-4 TRBV30 CAWSTSRDSFNEKLFF TGTGCCTGGAGCACGAGCCGGGACAGCTTTAATGAAAAACTGTTTTTT
TRBD1 13 many TRBJ2-7 TRBV7-8 CASSLVRGYEQYF TGTGCCAGCAGCTTAGTCAGGGGGTACGAGCAGTACTTC
TRBD2 15 many TRBJ2-7 TRBV7-2 CASSLDSGTLGEQYF TGTGCCAGCAGCTTAGATAGCGGGACCCTAGGCGAGCAGTACTTC
. 15 . TRBJ1-2 TRBV27 CASSLSPTGNYGYTF TGTGCCAGCAGTTTATCCCCTACAGGGAACTATGGCTACACCTTC
TRBD2 15 once TRBJ2-2 TRBV6-4 CASEWTSANTGELFF TGTGCCAGCGAATGGACTAGCGCGAACACCGGGGAGCTGTTTTTT
. 13 many TRBJ1-1 TRBV2 CASSEGANTEAFF TGTGCCAGCAGTGAAGGGGCGAACACTGAAGCTTTCTTT
. 14 once TRBJ2-6 TRBV7-9 CASSLAAWGNVLTF TGTGCCAGCAGCTTAGCCGCATGGGGCAACGTCCTGACTTTC
. 12 many TRBJ1-1 TRBV10-1 CASSRENTEAFF TGCGCCAGTAGCAGGGAGAACACTGAAGCTTTCTTT
. 13 many TRBJ1-2 TRBV28 CASRPTGHYGYTF TGTGCCAGCAGACCCACGGGGCACTATGGCTACACCTTC
. 16 many TRBJ2-7 TRBV7-2 CASSLGSRGKLYEQYF TGTGCCAGCAGCTTAGGTAGTCGTGGGAAGCTTTACGAGCAGTACTTC
. 15 many TRBJ2-1 TRBV11-2 CASSSRESIGNEQFF TGTGCCAGCAGCTCCCGGGAAAGTATTGGCAATGAGCAGTTCTTC
. 12 many TRBJ1-5 TRBV2 CASSVNNQPQHF TGTGCCAGCAGTGTCAACAATCAGCCCCAGCATTTT
TRBD1 14 many TRBJ1-2 TRBV14 CASSRGQGAGGYTF TGTGCCAGCAGCCGGGGACAGGGGGCTGGGGGCTACACCTTC
. 16 many TRBJ2-6 TRBV21-1 CASSNGLAAGANVLTF TGTGCCAGCAGCAACGGACTAGCTGCTGGGGCCAACGTCCTGACTTTC
. 15 many TRBJ1-2 TRBV7-9 CASSLVGRAPYGYPF TGTGCCAGCAGCTTAGTGGGCAGGGCCCCCTATGGCTACCCCTTC
TRBD1 15 few TRBJ1-1 TRBV7-8 CASSPRDRANTEAFF TGTGCCAGCAGTCCCCGGGACAGGGCGAACACTGAAGCTTTCTTT
. 14 once TRBJ2-7 TRBV3-2 CASSPFRDSYEQYF TGTGCCAGCAGCCCCTTCAGAGACTCCTACGAGCAGTACTTC
. 15 . TRBJ1-4 TRBV12-3/TRBV12-4 CASSWDGGSNEKLFF TGTGCCAGCAGTTGGGACGGGGGGTCTAATGAAAAACTGTTTTTT
TRBD2 19 . TRBJ2-1 TRBV7-9 CASSLGTGLAGEVYNEQFF TGTGCCAGCAGCTTAGGGACCGGACTAGCGGGAGAGGTGTACAATGAGCAGTTCTTC
TRBD1 13 medium-sized TRBJ2-7 TRBV5-8 CASSHRGSYEQYF TGTGCCAGCAGCCACAGGGGATCCTACGAGCAGTACTTC
. 12 many TRBJ1-2 TRBV19 CASSKPNYGYTF TGTGCCAGTAGTAAACCCAACTATGGCTACACCTTC
TRBD2 13 . TRBJ2-1 TRBV29-1 CSVEREGGNEQFF TGCAGCGTGGAGCGGGAGGGAGGGAATGAGCAGTTCTTC
. 13 few TRBJ1-3 TRBV18 CASSPTNGNTIYF TGTGCCAGCTCACCAACAAATGGAAACACCATATATTTT
. 15 many TRBJ2-7 TRBV6-5 CASSHSFDGIHEQYF TGTGCCAGCAGTCACTCATTCGACGGGATACACGAGCAGTACTTC
TRBD1 17 many TRBJ1-5 TRBV20-1 CSARPDRGYIGNQPQHF TGCAGTGCTAGGCCGGACAGGGGATATATTGGCAATCAGCCCCAGCATTTT
. 12 . TRBJ1-2 TRBV27 CASSQIAGGYTF TGTGCCAGCAGTCAAATAGCGGGGGGCTACACCTTC
TRBD2 17 many TRBJ2-3 TRBV6-1 CASSGSASGGILNTQYF TGTGCCAGCAGCGGTTCGGCTAGCGGGGGGATCTTAAATACGCAGTATTTT
TRBD1 15 many TRBJ2-5 TRBV20-1 CSAYGGTGLGETQYF TGCAGTGCATACGGCGGGACAGGGTTAGGAGAGACCCAGTACTTC